Presented here are 23 T cell receptor beta chains from one specimen sequenced in a study of cytomegalovirus exposure and HLA in healthy donors. Amplification used 60 Vbeta primers and 13 Jbeta primers. Generated by immunoSEQ multiplex PCR, the TCRdb table keeps only in-frame clones and is missing some. The sample has approximately 180,000 clones; 81% are singletons. The sequenced material came from PBMCs. The receptors were sampled from a woman between 18 and 30 years old in good health and CMV-seropositive.

The chain combines TRBV7-9 with TRBJ2-5; 11 bases map to TRBD1. The CDR3 extends over 14 amino acids. Germline values: CDR1 SEHNR, CDR2 FQNEAQ (reference sequence). After removal of 5 bases from V and 4 bases from J, the junction contained 3 bases not matched to a gene. CDR3 protein: CASSLGTGGETQYF. For the CDR3, the DNA is TGTGCCAGCAGCCTGGGGACAGGGGGAGAGACCCAGTACTTC.

The chain recombines TRBV7-8 with TRBJ1-5, with D perhaps TRBD1 (5 bases). Trimming stripped 0 bases from V and 4 bases from J, with 16 bases between. Germline V gene sequence: CDR1 SGHVS, CDR2 FQNEAQ. CDR3 length: 17 residues. The CDR3 bases are TGTGCCAGCAGCTTAGCAAAGGGGCTTAGGACGAATCAGCCCCAGCATTTT. This sequence encodes CASSLAKGLRTNQPQHF.

This rearrangement joins TRBV29-1 to TRBJ2-7; TRBD1 aligns across 7 bases. The CDR3 is 15 amino acids. Looked up from germline, CDR1 is SQVTM and CDR2 is ANQGSEA. V gave up 6 bases and J gave up 4 bases; unmatched junction bases: 15. CDR3 protein: CSVQRDSRRPYEQYF. CDR3 sequence (DNA): TGCAGCGTCCAACGGGACAGCCGCCGCCCTTACGAGCAGTACTTC.

In its sample, this clone was seen once. CDR3 sequence: CASSLVSGAPTDTQYF. The CDR3 bases are TGTGCCAGCAGCTTAGTTAGCGGGGCGCCCACAGATACGCAGTATTTT. J is TRBJ2-3 and V is TRBV7-8; 8 positions match TRBD2. The CDR3 covers 16 residues. Germline V lookup: CDR1 SGHVS, CDR2 FQNEAQ. V dropped 1 base and J dropped 2; count of bases not matched to a gene: 5.

The gene calls are TRBV7-8 and TRBJ2-5, with 8 bases identical to TRBD2. The closer fit of TRBJ2-7 to the DNA end suggests the J call may be wrong. CDR3 length: 15 amino acids. In germline, CDR1 is SGHVS, CDR2 FQNEAQ. The CDR3 here is CASSTSLVAGGEQYF. The CDR3, as DNA: TGTGCCAGCAGCACGTCTCTGGTTGCGGGGGGCGAGCAGTACTTC.

The chain is built from TRBV27 and TRBJ2-5, with D possibly TRBD2 on 5 matching bases. The J call may be in error: the DNA end matches TRBJ2-7 better. CDR1 is MNHEY and CDR2 is SMNVEV in the germline V gene (reference sequence). The CDR3 is 14 residues long. The CDR3 spells CATRAYGGSYEQYF. DNA of the CDR3: TGTGCCACCAGAGCCTACGGAGGCTCCTACGAGCAGTACTTC.

This clone has just a few counts. The V and J genes are TRBV25-1 and TRBJ1-2; 11 bases fit TRBD1. The CDR3 has 16 residues. Trimming removed 6 bases from V and 5 bases from J; junction bases left unmatched: 11. CDR1 and CDR2 from the germline V gene are MGHDK and SYGVNS. The CDR3 nucleotides read TGTGCCAGCAGCGACCCGGGACAGGGGGTTTCATATGGCTACACCTTC. It yields the protein CASSDPGQGVSYGYTF.

This clone was counted once. The rearrangement joins TRBV10-2 to TRBJ2-3; D gene uncertain. CDR3 size: 12 residues. Germline-derived CDR1 and CDR2 are WSHSY and SAAADI. V lost 3 bases, J lost 3 bases, and 4 bases lay in between. The CDR3, as DNA: TGCGCCAGCAGTGACTATACAGATACGCAGTATTTT. This gives the protein CASSDYTDTQYF.

This clone was recorded once. V usage is TRBV5-4 and J usage is TRBJ2-3; D not resolved. CDR1 SGHNT and CDR2 YYREEE come from the germline V gene (reference sequence). The germline V and J ends were trimmed by 4 bases and 2 bases, with 20 bases remaining between them. This CDR3 has 17 residues. CDR3 region: CASSPPPGWWFTDTQYF. DNA for the CDR3: TGTGCCAGCAGCCCTCCCCCGGGTTGGTGGTTCACAGATACGCAGTATTTT.

The chain is built from TRBV7-8 and TRBJ1-2; 8 bases map to TRBD1. The CDR3 covers 14 residues. V shed 0 bases, J shed 8 bases, and the junction held 5 bases outside the gene matches. Germline V gene sequence: CDR1 SGHVS, CDR2 FQNEAQ. CDR3 nucleotides: TGTGCCAGCAGCTTAGCGGGACAGGTCTGGGGCTACACCTTC. Protein: CASSLAGQVWGYTF.

This sequence joins TRBV27 and TRBJ2-5; D is perhaps TRBD2 (5 bases). The CDR3 covers 16 residues. V lost 9 bases and J 2 bases, leaving 22 bases between the germline ends. CDR1 is MNHEY, CDR2 SMNVEV, per germline (reference sequence). CDR3 in amino acids: CARLLLEVTLQETQYF. The CDR3 DNA is TGTGCCAGGCTTCTCTTGGAGGTGACACTTCAAGAGACCCAGTACTTC.

This chain uses TRBV9 with TRBJ2-7; 9 bases are shared with TRBD1. Germline CDR1 is SGDLS and CDR2 is YYNGEE. With V trimmed by 3 bases and J by 3 bases, 4 bases remained unmatched. The CDR3 extends over 14 amino acids. The CDR3 DNA reads as TGTGCCAGCAGCGAGGGGGGACAGGGCTACGAGCAGTACTTC. Amino acids: CASSEGGQGYEQYF.

This sequence joins TRBV6-5 and TRBJ2-1; 7 bases line up with TRBD2. V shed 5 bases and J 13 bases; nucleotides not matched to a gene: 8. The germline gives CDR1 MNHEY, CDR2 SVGAGI. The CDR3 is 12 amino acids. The DNA for the CDR3 is TGTGCCAGCAGTGGGGGGGGACGGGAACAGTTCTTC. Its translation: CASSGGGREQFF.

J is TRBJ1-5 and V is TRBV2; 8 positions agree with TRBD1. Germline CDR1 is SNHLY and CDR2 is FYNNEI. This CDR3 region has 15 residues. The V segment lost 8 bases and the J segment 6 bases; nucleotides outside the gene matches: 12. CDR3 bases: TGTGCCAGCGACGCGGCAGGGGGCCCAGGTCAGCCCCAGCATTTT. It yields the protein CASDAAGGPGQPQHF.

The V call is TRBV21-1, the J call TRBJ2-5; whether TRBD1, the table's D call, matches the DNA was not checked. TRBV21-1 corresponds to a pseudogene. CDR3 length: 12 amino acids. CDR3 DNA: TGTGCCAGCAGCAAAGGGGCGGAGACCCAGTACTTC. Its protein product is CASSKGAETQYF.

The chain recombines TRBV5-6 with TRBJ1-2; D not certain. V was clipped by 1 base and J by 0 bases, with 16 bases between them. The germline V gene has CDR1 SGHDT and CDR2 YYEEEE. The CDR3 has 17 residues. CDR3 region: CASSLITPAAPNYGYTF. CDR3 bases: TGTGCCAGCAGCTTGATTACCCCGGCAGCGCCTAACTATGGCTACACCTTC.

In this sample, this clone turned up once. Its ends do not fully match the called genes, so a read error is possible. The rearrangement uses TRBV6-6 and TRBJ2-4; D perhaps matches TRBD1 (5 bases). This CDR3 is 14 amino acids long. Germline loops: CDR1 MNHNY, CDR2 SVGAGI (reference sequence). CDR3 sequence: CASSLGVTKNSQYF. The DNA for the CDR3 is TGTGCCAGCAGTTTAGGGGTAACCAAAAACAGTCAGTACTTC.

The chain is built from TRBV7-3 and TRBJ2-7; 8 nucleotides match TRBD2. The germline V gene has CDR1 SGHTA and CDR2 FQGTGA. The CDR3 is 14 amino acids. V dropped 4 bases and J dropped 3; count of bases not matched to a gene: 5. CDR3 loop: CASSWAGGDYEQYF. The CDR3 DNA reads as TGTGCCAGCAGCTGGGCCGGGGGGGACTACGAGCAGTACTTC.

The chain combines TRBV9 with TRBJ1-4; D unresolved. The CDR3 runs 13 residues. The V and J ends lost 3 bases and 4 bases respectively, with 7 bases between them. Germline V lookup: CDR1 SGDLS, CDR2 YYNGEE. In DNA form, the CDR3 reads TGTGCCAGCAGCGGAGGCGTTAATGAAAAACTGTTTTTT. Protein: CASSGGVNEKLFF.

The V call is TRBV7-9, the J call TRBJ2-7; the match to TRBD1 covers 7 bases. The CDR3 has 14 amino acids. CDR1 and CDR2 (germline): SEHNR, FQNEAQ (reference sequence). With 5 bases clipped from V and 0 bases from J, the junction kept 4 bases outside the gene matches. The CDR3 DNA follows: TGTGCCAGCAGCCCTGGGACAGTCTCCTACGAGCAGTACTTC. It specifies CASSPGTVSYEQYF.

The chain joins TRBV7-2 to TRBJ1-4, with a weak D call TRBD1 (5 bases). Germline V gives CDR1 SGHTA, CDR2 FQGNSA. The CDR3 is 15 residues long. V was trimmed by 6 bases and J by 4 bases, leaving 15 bases between them. Here the CDR3 reads CASRLDGRGNEKLFF. CDR3 bases: TGTGCCAGCAGACTGGACGGGAGGGGTAATGAAAAACTGTTTTTT.

V gene TRBV5-8 combines with J gene TRBJ1-2, with D perhaps TRBD1 (5 bases). Between the trimmed V and J ends, which lost 2 bases and 0 bases, there was a span of 14 bases. In germline, CDR1 is SGHTS, CDR2 YDEGEE. The CDR3 has 16 residues. The CDR3 is CASSFTSGLPNYGYTF. The DNA for the CDR3 is TGTGCCAGCAGCTTTACCTCAGGGCTACCTAACTATGGCTACACCTTC.

This clone came up once. The chain recombines TRBV6-1 with TRBJ1-5; D is ambiguous. The V end was cut by 2 bases, the J end by 0 bases, with 14 bases between. Germline V gives CDR1 MNHNS, CDR2 SASEGT. The CDR3 is 17 residues long. CDR3 region: CASSEYSGRYSNQPQHF. CDR3 DNA sequence: TGTGCCAGCAGTGAATATAGCGGGAGATATAGCAATCAGCCCCAGCATTTT.